The next 27 T cell receptor beta chains were all read from a single sample in a study of T cells in Graves' hyperthyroidism and ophthalmopathy. From RNA transcripts, TCR beta CDR3 regions were amplified. Carried out on the TCR CDR3, a first-round RT-PCR used the HTBI primer set. TCRdb re-derived calls from the multiplex PCR reads in MiXCR, one entry per CDR3 protein. The sample consists of 94,000 or so distinct CDR3 sequences, roughly 49% of them appearing once. Specimen: blood. All receptors come from a woman aged 40 to 55 with Graves' hyperthyroidism.

The chain recombines TRBV29-1 with TRBJ1-3; D is unclear. Germline V gene sequence: CDR1 SQVTM, CDR2 ANQGSEA. V was trimmed by 6 bases and J by 8 bases, leaving 20 bases between them. This CDR3 has 14 amino acids. Here the CDR3 reads CSVSLFTYGYTIYF. The CDR3 DNA sequence: TGCAGCGTAAGCCTCTTCACCTATGGCTACACCATATATTTT.

This clonotype was counted once. The chain's CDR3 is CASSIGGYGNQPQHF. The CDR3 DNA is TGTGCCAGTAGTATCGGGGGGTATGGCAATCAGCCCCAGCATTTT. The chain has TRBV19 and TRBJ1-5; possible D gene TRBD1, 5 bases. The germline V gene encodes CDR1 LNHDA and CDR2 SQIVND (reference sequence). The ends were cut back, 3 bases at V and 2 bases at J, with 11 bases in the middle. The CDR3 loop spans 15 amino acids.

The chain carries TRBV9 and TRBJ1-2, with D unresolved. The CDR3 extends over 17 amino acids. V was pared by 6 bases and J by 2 bases, with 23 bases between. Per the germline V gene, CDR1 is SGDLS and CDR2 is YYNGEE. CDR3 DNA sequence: TGTGCCAGCACCTTCCAGGACGCAGGAGGGCTCAACTATGGCTACACCTTC. The encoded protein is CASTFQDAGGLNYGYTF.

With respect to this clonotype: This may arise from a read error, as a much more abundant clone is one base away. This sequence joins TRBV11-1 and TRBJ1-1; D not certain. Germline V gives CDR1 SGHAT, CDR2 FQDESV (reference sequence). CDR3 length: 14 residues. The ends were cut back, 10 bases at V and 7 bases at J, with 22 bases in the middle. As DNA, the CDR3 is TGTGCCAACAGTTTACTTCGGGTGTTAGGTGAAGCTTTCTTT. Translation gives CANSLLRVLGEAFF.

The rearrangement links TRBV2 to TRBJ1-2, with 9 bases matching TRBD1. After removal of 3 bases from V and 7 bases from J, the junction contained 9 bases not matched to a gene. Germline V gene lookup returns CDR1 SNHLY and CDR2 FYNNEI. The CDR3 is 15 residues long. CDR3 DNA: TGTGCCAGCAGTGATGGGTTGGGACAGGGAGGTGGCTACACCTTC. Translated: CASSDGLGQGGGYTF. Using reference TRBV2 and TRBJ1-2 for the parts outside the CDR3, the full variable domain is EPEVTQTPSHQVTQMGQEVILRCVPISNHLYFYWYRQILGQKVEFLVSFYNNEISEKSEIFDDQFSVERPDGSNFTLKIRSTKLEDSAMYFCASSDGLGQGGGYTFGSGTRLTVV.

The chain combines TRBV7-2 with TRBJ2-3; D is undetermined. Germline-derived CDR1 and CDR2 are SGHTA and FQGNSA. The V and J ends lost 5 bases and 5 bases respectively, with 20 bases between them. This CDR3 has 16 amino acids. The CDR3 DNA reads TGTGCCAGCAGCATCAGCGCGTTGGCCAGAGGAGATACGCAGTATTTT. Translating it yields CASSISALARGDTQYF.

This clonotype was seen repeatedly, ten times or more. V gene TRBV29-1 combines with J gene TRBJ2-7; D is uncertain. Trimming took 0 bases from V and 3 from J, leaving 9 bases between them. Looked up from germline, CDR1 is SQVTM and CDR2 is ANQGSEA. This CDR3 comprises 13 residues. In DNA form, the CDR3 reads TGCAGCGTTGAAGATGAGGAAAACTACGAGCAGTACTTC. Amino acid sequence: CSVEDEENYEQYF.

This clonotype has at least ten counts. The CDR3 loop reads CASSYSTGTDTQYF. The CDR3 DNA follows: TGCGCCAGCAGCTACTCCACGGGAACAGATACGCAGTATTTT. The rearrangement joins TRBV5-1 to TRBJ2-3, with a possible D match to TRBD2 (5 bases). V was cut by 3 bases and J by 3 bases, with 11 bases left in between. The CDR3 runs 14 residues. Germline V gene data show CDR1 as SGHRS and CDR2 as YFSETQ. The whole variable domain, remainder taken from reference TRBV5-1 and TRBJ2-3, is KAGVTQTPRYLIKTRGQQVTLSCSPISGHRSVSWYQQTPGQGLQFLFEYFSETQRNKGNFPGRFSGRQFSNSRSEMNVSTLELGDSALYLCASSYSTGTDTQYFGPGTRLTVL.

The chain carries TRBV2 and TRBJ2-5, with D perhaps matching TRBD2 (6 bases). This CDR3 is 14 amino acids long. Germline CDR1 is SNHLY and CDR2 is FYNNEI. Between the trimmed V and J ends, which lost 7 bases and 3 bases, there was a span of 15 bases. The CDR3 nucleotides read TGTGCCAGCACGACGGGAGAGGAGGAAGAGACCCAGTACTTC. Its translation is CASTTGEEEETQYF. The full variable domain, completed using reference TRBV2 and TRBJ2-5, is EPEVTQTPSHQVTQMGQEVILRCVPISNHLYFYWYRQILGQKVEFLVSFYNNEISEKSEIFDDQFSVERPDGSNFTLKIRSTKLEDSAMYFCASTTGEEEETQYFGPGTRLLVL.

The rearrangement uses TRBV20-1 and TRBJ2-5, with TRBD1 matching 9 bases. The junction had 9 bases not matched to a gene; V was cut back by 3 bases and J by 1 base. The CDR3 consists of 16 residues. Germline V gene lookup returns CDR1 DFQATT and CDR2 SNEGSKA (reference sequence). CDR3 protein: CSASGVGTGIQETQYF. In DNA form, the CDR3 reads TGCAGTGCTAGTGGCGTTGGGACAGGGATCCAAGAGACCCAGTACTTC.

The genes are TRBV29-1 and TRBJ1-2; TRBD1 matches 7 bases. Germline lookup yields CDR1 SQVTM and CDR2 ANQGSEA. Trimming removed 8 bases from V and 6 bases from J; junction bases left unmatched: 6. CDR3 length: 11 amino acids. In DNA, the CDR3 is TGCAGCTTTACAGGGGCGGATGGCTACACCTTC. The encoded protein is CSFTGADGYTF.

This clonotype was picked up many times. CDR3 sequence (DNA): TGCAGTGCTAGAACTAGCGGGAGGAGAGGGCAAGAGACCCAGTACTTC. Translation gives CSARTSGRRGQETQYF. The J gene is TRBJ2-5, the V gene TRBV20-1; 12 nucleotides align to TRBD2. CDR3 length: 16 residues. The germline V gene has CDR1 DFQATT and CDR2 SNEGSKA (reference sequence). The V and J ends lost 2 bases and 2 bases, in that order; junction bases with no gene match: 6.

In its sample, this clonotype was seen many times. The rearrangement joins TRBV19 to TRBJ2-3; 10 bases are a match to TRBD1. The junction had 1 base not matched to a gene; V was cut back by 4 bases and J by 0 bases. This CDR3 contains 15 residues. CDR1 is LNHDA, CDR2 SQIVND, per germline (reference sequence). The CDR3 here is CASSRTGGSTDTQYF. The CDR3, as DNA: TGTGCCAGTAGTAGGACAGGGGGGAGCACAGATACGCAGTATTTT. Together with reference TRBV19 and TRBJ2-3, the CDR3 gives the full variable domain: DGGITQSPKYLFRKEGQNVTLSCEQNLNHDAMYWYRQDPGQGLRLIYYSQIVNDFQKGDIAEGYSVSREKKESFPLTVTSAQKNPTAFYLCASSRTGGSTDTQYFGPGTRLTVL.

This clonotype has at least ten counts. This chain uses TRBV6-5 with TRBJ2-7, with 8 bases aligning to TRBD2. The CDR3 sequence is 14 residues long. With V trimmed by 4 bases and J by 3 bases, 5 bases remained unmatched. CDR1 MNHEY and CDR2 SVGAGI come from the germline V gene. The CDR3 sequence is CASSFGRGYYEQYF. The CDR3 bases are TGTGCCAGCAGTTTCGGGAGGGGGTACTACGAGCAGTACTTC.

This clonotype came up many times. The chain uses TRBV7-2 and TRBJ2-5; D might be TRBD2 (5 bases). CDR1 is SGHTA and CDR2 is FQGNSA in the germline V gene. V was shortened by 1 base and J by 2 bases, with 8 bases between the two germline ends. This CDR3 spans 14 amino acids. The CDR3 nucleotides read TGTGCCAGCAGCTTAGTACTAGGACAAGAGACCCAGTACTTC. Translating it yields CASSLVLGQETQYF.

This clonotype was seen ten or more times. The rearrangement uses TRBV9 and TRBJ2-7; D is possibly TRBD1 (5 bases). The germline V gene has CDR1 SGDLS and CDR2 YYNGEE. The V gene lost 4 bases and the J gene lost 5 bases, with 22 bases spanning the gap. This CDR3 has 16 amino acids. The CDR3 spells CASSPGAMGHRDEQYF. The CDR3, as DNA: TGTGCCAGCAGCCCCGGAGCGATGGGGCATAGAGACGAGCAGTACTTC.

In the case of this clonotype: Compared with germline, one end of the junction differs, possibly owing to a read error. As DNA, the CDR3 is TGTGCCGGCAGCCTGGTCGGGACAGTGGGCAATCAGCCCCAGCATTTT. Protein product: CAGSLVGTVGNQPQHF. The J gene is TRBJ1-5, the V gene TRBV2; 7 bases match TRBD1. Germline V gene sequence: CDR1 SNHLY, CDR2 FYNNEI. The CDR3 consists of 16 residues.

The CDR3 region is CASSQGWAGADTQYF. DNA for the CDR3: TGTGCCAGCAGCCAAGGATGGGCAGGGGCTGATACGCAGTATTTT. This chain uses TRBV7-9 with TRBJ2-3; D perhaps matches TRBD1 (6 bases). Germline assignment: CDR1 SEHNR and CDR2 FQNEAQ (reference sequence). V was trimmed by 5 bases and J by 6 bases, leaving 18 bases between them. This CDR3 is built from 15 residues.

V and J are TRBV10-3 and TRBJ2-7, with TRBD1 matching 7 bases. With 10 bases clipped from V and 9 bases from J, the junction kept 15 bases outside the gene matches. The CDR3 totals 13 residues. CDR1 is ENHRY, CDR2 SYGVKD, per germline. The CDR3 sequence: CASSAHRGLGQYF. The CDR3 DNA follows: TGTGCCAGTAGCGCCCACAGGGGTTTGGGGCAGTACTTC.

Concerning this clonotype: Its ends do not fully match the called genes, so a read error is possible. J is TRBJ1-1 and V is TRBV29-1, with D perhaps TRBD1 (6 bases). CDR1 is SQVTM, CDR2 ANQGSEA, per germline. The CDR3 extends over 12 amino acids. The CDR3 nucleotides read TGCAGCGTTGGAGGGGGGCCAAGTGAAGCTCTCTTT. This encodes CSVGGGPSEALF.

The V and J genes are TRBV7-9 and TRBJ1-1; 9 bases line up with TRBD1. Germline trimming cut 4 bases from V and 4 bases from J; bases unmatched to any gene: 7. The CDR3 totals 15 residues. The V gene's germline CDR1 is SEHNR and CDR2 FQNEAQ (reference sequence). The CDR3 here is CASSWGQGGVTEAFF. The CDR3 coding sequence is TGTGCCAGCAGCTGGGGACAGGGCGGGGTCACTGAAGCTTTCTTT.

The chain combines TRBV7-9 with TRBJ2-5; 9 nucleotides align to TRBD2. The V segment lost 5 bases and the J segment 2 bases; nucleotides outside the gene matches: 9. From germline, CDR1 is SEHNR and CDR2 FQNEAQ (reference sequence). This CDR3 comprises 16 residues. CDR3 sequence: CASSLTGLAGQETQYF. Here the CDR3 DNA reads TGTGCCAGCAGCCTGACAGGGCTAGCGGGACAAGAGACCCAGTACTTC. The variable domain in full, with the rest retrieved from reference TRBV7-9 and TRBJ2-5, is DTGVSQNPRHKITKRGQNVTFRCDPISEHNRLYWYRQTLGQGPEFLTYFQNEAQLEKSRLLSDRFSAERPKGSFSTLEIQRTEQGDSAMYLCASSLTGLAGQETQYFGPGTRLLVL.

The J gene is TRBJ1-2, the V gene TRBV9, with no clear D. The CDR3 covers 13 residues. The germline V gene encodes CDR1 SGDLS and CDR2 YYNGEE. The ends were cut back, 4 bases at V and 4 bases at J, with 11 bases in the middle. The DNA of the CDR3 is TGTGCCAGCAGCACTACTGCAATCTATGGCTACACCTTC. Protein sequence: CASSTTAIYGYTF.

Details on this clonotype: The germline gene is not matched at one end of the junction; a read error may be the cause. The chain employs TRBV7-2 and TRBJ2-2; 8 positions agree with TRBD1. Germline CDR1 reads SGHTA; CDR2 reads FQGNSA. This CDR3 has 16 residues. The CDR3 is CASSLGAAGGSGEPFF. In DNA form, the CDR3 reads TGCGCCAGCAGCTTAGGAGCGGCAGGGGGCAGTGGGGAGCCGTTTTTT.

This clonotype has at least ten counts. J is TRBJ2-2 and V is TRBV4-1; D not certain. V lost 3 bases, J lost 4 bases, and 6 bases lay in between. Germline V gives CDR1 MGHRA, CDR2 YSYEKL. The CDR3 is 13 amino acids. For the CDR3, the DNA is TGCGCCAGCAGCCAGAGCAGCACCGGGGAGCTGTTTTTT. Amino acids: CASSQSSTGELFF.

The rearrangement uses TRBV12-3 or TRBV12-4 and TRBJ1-4; D ambiguous. The germline V and J ends were trimmed by 0 bases and 8 bases, with 10 bases remaining between them. The CDR3 runs 14 residues. Written as DNA, the CDR3 is TGTGCCAGCAGTTTAGCGGGGAGGGTGGAAAAACTGTTTTTT. It encodes CASSLAGRVEKLFF.

In its sample, this clonotype was seen many times. The chain employs TRBV6-5 and TRBJ1-1; no clear D gene. CDR1 is MNHEY and CDR2 is SVGAGI in the germline V gene. Trimming took off 0 bases at V and 0 bases at J, with 2 bases between the two ends. The CDR3 runs to 13 residues. CDR3 nucleotides: TGTGCCAGCAGTTACTCGGTGAACACTGAAGCTTTCTTT. Encoded protein: CASSYSVNTEAFF.